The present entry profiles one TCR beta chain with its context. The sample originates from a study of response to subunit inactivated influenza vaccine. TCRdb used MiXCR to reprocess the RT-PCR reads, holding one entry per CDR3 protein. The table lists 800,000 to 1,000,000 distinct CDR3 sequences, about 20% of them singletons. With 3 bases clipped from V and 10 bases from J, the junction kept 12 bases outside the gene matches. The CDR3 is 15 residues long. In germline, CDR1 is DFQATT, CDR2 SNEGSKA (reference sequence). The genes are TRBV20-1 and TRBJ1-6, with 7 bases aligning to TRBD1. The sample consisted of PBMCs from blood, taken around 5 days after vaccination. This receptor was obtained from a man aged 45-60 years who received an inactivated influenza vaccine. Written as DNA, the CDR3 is TGCAGTGCTAGGGAGGGGGCGGCTTATGGGTCACCCCTCCACTTT. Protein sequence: CSAREGAAYGSPLHF.